This TCR beta chain was identified during a study of blood T cell repertoires in COVID-19. The age range of participants was about 18 to 100 years, with residence in approximately 25 US areas. This clone was counted only a few times. How the authors handled the data: Using reference gene primer amplification, nucleated cell counts were estimated. Profiling relied on immunoSEQ multiplex PCR, and the TCRdb table lists in-frame clones only, not all of them. The V and J calls and clone size are taken from that table; D and trimming were inferred from the DNA. This repertoire shows some 420,000 clones, roughly nine tenths found once; its top ten account for 1.1%. Germline trimming cut 3 bases from V and 4 bases from J; bases unmatched to any gene: 7. The CDR3 contains 16 residues. Germline V lookup: CDR1 ENHRY, CDR2 SYGVKD.

This chain connects TRBV10-3 to TRBJ2-2; 8 bases are shared with TRBD2. The source is a man aged 30 to 45 who had recovered from COVID-19. The sample consisted of PBMCs or T cells enriched from blood (not recorded which). CDR3 nucleotides: TGTGCCATCAGTGACGAGCGGGAGTTACCCACCGGGGAGCTGTTTTTT. Its translation: CAISDERELPTGELFF.